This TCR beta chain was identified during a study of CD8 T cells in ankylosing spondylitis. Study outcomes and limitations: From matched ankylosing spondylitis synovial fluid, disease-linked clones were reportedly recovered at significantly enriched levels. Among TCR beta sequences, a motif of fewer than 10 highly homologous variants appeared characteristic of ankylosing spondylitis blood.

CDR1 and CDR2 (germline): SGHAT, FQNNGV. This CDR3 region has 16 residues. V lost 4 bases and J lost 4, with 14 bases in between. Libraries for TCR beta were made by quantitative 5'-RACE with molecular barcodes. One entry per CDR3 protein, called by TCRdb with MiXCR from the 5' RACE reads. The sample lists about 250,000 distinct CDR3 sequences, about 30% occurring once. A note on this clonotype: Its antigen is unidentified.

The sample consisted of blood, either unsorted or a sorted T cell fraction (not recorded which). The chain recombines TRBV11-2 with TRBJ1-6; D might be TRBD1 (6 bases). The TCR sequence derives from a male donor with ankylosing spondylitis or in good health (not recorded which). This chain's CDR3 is CASSSSTGRYNSPLHF. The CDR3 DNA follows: TGTGCCAGCAGCTCCTCGACAGGCCGATATAATTCACCCCTCCACTTT.